Sequencing of this TCR beta chain was carried out in a study of blood T cell repertoires in COVID-19. Study in general: The United States, Italy and Spain were the sources of the acute and convalescent COVID-19 samples.

The table lists this clone with a few counts. Data came from immunoSEQ multiplex PCR; TCRdb stores just in-frame clones and leaves some out. Of 150,000 or so clones detected, around 82% appear once; the ten largest clones hold 13% to 15%. This CDR3 contains 19 residues. The sequencing sample was made of peripheral blood. This chain links TRBV21-1 with TRBJ1-5; whether TRBD1, the table's D call, matches the DNA was not checked. TRBV21-1 is termed a pseudogene. The TCR sequence derives from a human donor with acute or convalescent COVID-19. The donor label of this sample is uncertain. The CDR3 reads CASSKRGQGGPIGNQPQHF. In DNA form, the CDR3 reads TGTGCCAGCAGCAAAAGGGGACAGGGCGGCCCCATAGGCAATCAGCCCCAGCATTTT.